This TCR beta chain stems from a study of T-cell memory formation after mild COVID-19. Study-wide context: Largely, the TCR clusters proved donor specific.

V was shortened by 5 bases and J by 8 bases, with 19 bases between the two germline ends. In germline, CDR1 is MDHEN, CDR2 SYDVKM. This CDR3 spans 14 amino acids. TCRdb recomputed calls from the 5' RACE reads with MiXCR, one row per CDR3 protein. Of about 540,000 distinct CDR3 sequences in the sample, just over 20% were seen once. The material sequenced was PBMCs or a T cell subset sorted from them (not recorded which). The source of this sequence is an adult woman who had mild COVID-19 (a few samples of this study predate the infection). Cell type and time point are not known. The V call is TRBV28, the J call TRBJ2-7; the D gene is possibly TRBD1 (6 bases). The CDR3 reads CASSPSNRGYKQYF. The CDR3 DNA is TGTGCCAGCAGTCCCTCCAATAGGGGGTACAAGCAGTACTTC.